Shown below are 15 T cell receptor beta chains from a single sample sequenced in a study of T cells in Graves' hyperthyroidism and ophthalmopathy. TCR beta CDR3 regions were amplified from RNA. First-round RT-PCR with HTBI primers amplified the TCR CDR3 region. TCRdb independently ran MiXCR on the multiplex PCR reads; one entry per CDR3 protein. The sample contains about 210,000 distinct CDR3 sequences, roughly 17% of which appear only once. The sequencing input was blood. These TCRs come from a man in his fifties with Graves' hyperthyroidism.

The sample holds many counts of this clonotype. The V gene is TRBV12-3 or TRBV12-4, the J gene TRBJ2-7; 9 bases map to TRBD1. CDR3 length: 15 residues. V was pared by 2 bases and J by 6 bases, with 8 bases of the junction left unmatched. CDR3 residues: CASSLNLGQGIEQYF. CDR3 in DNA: TGTGCCAGCAGTTTAAATCTAGGACAGGGGATCGAGCAGTACTTC.

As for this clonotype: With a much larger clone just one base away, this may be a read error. CDR3 nucleotides: TGTGCCAGCAGCCCAGGGGGTGGGGCGGCACCGTACAATGAGCAGTTCTTC. Translated, it gives CASSPGGGAAPYNEQFF. The chain links TRBV12-3 or TRBV12-4 to TRBJ2-1; 7 nucleotides agree with TRBD1. The CDR3 is made up of 17 amino acids. The J segment lost 4 bases and the V segment lost 6 bases, leaving 15 bases of the junction unmatched.

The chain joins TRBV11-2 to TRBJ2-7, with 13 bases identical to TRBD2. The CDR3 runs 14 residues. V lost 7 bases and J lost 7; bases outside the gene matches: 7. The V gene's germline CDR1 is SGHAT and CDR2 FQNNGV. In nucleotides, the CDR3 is TGTGCCAGCAACCGAGGACTAGCGGGAGTAGAGCAGTACTTC. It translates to CASNRGLAGVEQYF.

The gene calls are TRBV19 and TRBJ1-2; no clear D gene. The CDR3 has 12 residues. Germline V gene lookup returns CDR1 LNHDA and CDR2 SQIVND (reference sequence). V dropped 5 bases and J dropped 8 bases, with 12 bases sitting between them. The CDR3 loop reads CASSPRERGYTF. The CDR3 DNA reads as TGTGCCAGTAGTCCGCGGGAGCGGGGCTACACCTTC.

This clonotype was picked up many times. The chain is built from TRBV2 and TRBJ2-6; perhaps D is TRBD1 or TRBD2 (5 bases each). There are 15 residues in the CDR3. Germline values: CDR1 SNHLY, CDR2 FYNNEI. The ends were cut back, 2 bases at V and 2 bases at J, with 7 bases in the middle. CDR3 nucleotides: TGTGCCAGCAGTGAATTGGGGGCTGGGGCCAACGTCCTGACTTTC. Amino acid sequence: CASSELGAGANVLTF.

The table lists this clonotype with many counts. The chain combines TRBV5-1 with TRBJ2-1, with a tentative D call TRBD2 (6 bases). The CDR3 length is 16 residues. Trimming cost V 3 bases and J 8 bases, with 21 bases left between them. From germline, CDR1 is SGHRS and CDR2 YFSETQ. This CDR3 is CASSWERESPWDEQFF. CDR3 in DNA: TGCGCCAGCAGCTGGGAACGGGAGTCCCCGTGGGATGAGCAGTTCTTC.

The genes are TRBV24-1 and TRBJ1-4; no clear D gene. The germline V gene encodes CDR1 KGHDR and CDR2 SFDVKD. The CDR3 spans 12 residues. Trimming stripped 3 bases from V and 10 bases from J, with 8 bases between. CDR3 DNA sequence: TGTGCCACCAGTGATGGCGGCGGAAAACTGTTTTTT. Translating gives CATSDGGGKLFF.

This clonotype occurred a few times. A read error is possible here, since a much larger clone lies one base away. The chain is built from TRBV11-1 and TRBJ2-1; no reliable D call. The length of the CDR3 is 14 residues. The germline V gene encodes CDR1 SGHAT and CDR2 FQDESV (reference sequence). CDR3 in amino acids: CTSSLGFRDNEQFF. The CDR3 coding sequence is TGTACCAGCAGCTTAGGGTTTCGGGACAATGAGCAGTTCTTC. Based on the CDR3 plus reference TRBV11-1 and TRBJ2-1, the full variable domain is EAEVAQSPRYKITEKSQAVAFWCDPISGHATLYWYRQILGQGPELLVQFQDESVVDDSQLPKDRFSAERLKGVDSTLKIQPAELGDSAMYLCTSSLGFRDNEQFFGPGTRLTVL.

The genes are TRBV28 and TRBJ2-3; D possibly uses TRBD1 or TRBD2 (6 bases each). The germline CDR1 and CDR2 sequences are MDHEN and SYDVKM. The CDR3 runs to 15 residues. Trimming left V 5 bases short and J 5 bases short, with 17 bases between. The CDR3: CASSRPPRGQDTQYF. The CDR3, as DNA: TGTGCCAGCAGTCGTCCTCCCCGGGGGCAAGATACGCAGTATTTT.

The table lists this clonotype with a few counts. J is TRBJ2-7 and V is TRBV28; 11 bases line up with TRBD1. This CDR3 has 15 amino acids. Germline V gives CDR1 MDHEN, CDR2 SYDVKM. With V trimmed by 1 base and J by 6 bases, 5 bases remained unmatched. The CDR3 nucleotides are TGTGCCAGCAGTTTATTAGGGACAGGGGGGCTCGAGCAGTACTTC. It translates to CASSLLGTGGLEQYF.

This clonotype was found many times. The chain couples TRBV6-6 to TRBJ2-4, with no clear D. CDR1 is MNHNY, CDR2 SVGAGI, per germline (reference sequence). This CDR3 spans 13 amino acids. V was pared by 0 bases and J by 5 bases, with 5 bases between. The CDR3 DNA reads TGTGCCAGCAGTTACTCTAGGGAAAACATTCAGTACTTC. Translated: CASSYSRENIQYF.

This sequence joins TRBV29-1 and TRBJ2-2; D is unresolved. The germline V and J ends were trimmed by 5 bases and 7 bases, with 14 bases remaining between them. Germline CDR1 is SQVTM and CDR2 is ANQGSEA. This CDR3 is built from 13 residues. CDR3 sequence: CSVLDKAIGELFF. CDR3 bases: TGCAGCGTTCTTGACAAGGCCATCGGGGAGCTGTTTTTT.

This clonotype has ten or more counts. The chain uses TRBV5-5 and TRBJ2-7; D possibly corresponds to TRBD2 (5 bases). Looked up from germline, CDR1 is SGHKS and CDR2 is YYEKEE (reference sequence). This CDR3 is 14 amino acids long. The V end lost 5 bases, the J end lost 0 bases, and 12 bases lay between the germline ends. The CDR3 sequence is CASRRTTSSYEQYF. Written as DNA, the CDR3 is TGTGCCAGCAGAAGGACCACTAGCTCCTACGAGCAGTACTTC. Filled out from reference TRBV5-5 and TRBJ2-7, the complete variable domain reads DAGVTQSPTHLIKTRGQQVTLRCSPISGHKSVSWYQQVLGQGPQFIFQYYEKEERGRGNFPDRFSARQFPNYSSELNVNALLLGDSALYLCASRRTTSSYEQYFGPGTRLTVT.

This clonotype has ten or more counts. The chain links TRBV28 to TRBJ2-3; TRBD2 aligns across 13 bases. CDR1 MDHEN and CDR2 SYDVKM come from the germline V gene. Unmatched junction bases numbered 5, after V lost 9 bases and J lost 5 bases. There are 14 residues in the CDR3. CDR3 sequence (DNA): TGTGCCAGTGGACTAGCGGGAGCCAGAGATACGCAGTATTTT. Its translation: CASGLAGARDTQYF. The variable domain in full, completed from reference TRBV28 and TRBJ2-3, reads DVKVTQSSRYLVKRTGEKVFLECVQDMDHENMFWYRQDPGLGLRLIYFSYDVKMKEKGDIPEGYSVSREKKERFSLILESASTNQTSMYLCASGLAGARDTQYFGPGTRLTVL.

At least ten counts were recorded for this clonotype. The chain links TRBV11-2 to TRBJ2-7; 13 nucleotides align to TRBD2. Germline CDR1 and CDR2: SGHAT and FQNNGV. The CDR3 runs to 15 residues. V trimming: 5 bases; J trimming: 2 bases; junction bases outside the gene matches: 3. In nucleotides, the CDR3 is TGTGCCAGCAGCACGGGACTAGCGGGAACCTACGAGCAGTACTTC. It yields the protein CASSTGLAGTYEQYF. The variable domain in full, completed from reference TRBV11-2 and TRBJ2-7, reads EAGVAQSPRYKIIEKRQSVAFWCNPISGHATLYWYQQILGQGPKLLIQFQNNGVVDDSQLPKDRFSAERLKGVDSTLKIQPAKLEDSAVYLCASSTGLAGTYEQYFGPGTRLTVT.